This TCR beta chain was recorded in a study of T-cell memory formation after mild COVID-19. Remarks on this clonotype: Antigen: not known.

TCRdb processed the 5' RACE reads anew with MiXCR; each CDR3 protein has one entry. The table includes about 470,000 distinct CDR3 sequences, roughly 25% detected once. Trimming pared 6 bases from V and 4 bases from J, leaving 15 bases between. CDR3 length: 14 residues. CDR1 is LNHDA and CDR2 is SQIVND in the germline V gene (reference sequence). Study-wide results and limits: Pre-infection memory already had some responding clones, implying cross-reactive memory joined. While clones contracting from day 15 to 85 were balanced between CD4 and CD8, later expanders leaned CD4+.

The TCR was taken from an adult woman who had mild COVID-19 (a few samples of this study predate the infection). Cell type and time point are not known. V gene TRBV19 combines with J gene TRBJ1-1; D ambiguous. Sequencing was performed on PBMCs or a T cell subset sorted from them (not recorded which). This CDR3 is CASRRDIVGTEAFF. CDR3 sequence (DNA): TGTGCCAGTAGGCGGGATATCGTTGGCACTGAAGCTTTCTTT.